This entry lists 16 T cell receptor beta chains sequenced from one sample in a study of T cells after yellow fever vaccination. TCRdb ran MiXCR on the 5' RACE reads and lists one entry per CDR3 protein. The profile covers under 90,000 distinct CDR3 sequences, with around 7% appearing a single time and about 40% taken by the ten largest. The sample consisted of CD8+ T cells sorted from PBMCs, taken roughly 46 days after the first yellow fever vaccination. Receptors were obtained from a man aged 18 to 29 who received the YFV17D yellow fever vaccine.

This clonotype has ten or more counts. The chain links TRBV4-2 to TRBJ2-5; D ambiguous. V was cut by 6 bases and J by 3 bases, with 11 bases left in between. The CDR3 contains 13 residues. CDR1 and CDR2 from the germline V gene are LGHNA and YNFKEQ. The CDR3: CASSRTAEETQYF. CDR3 DNA sequence: TGTGCCAGCAGTCGGACGGCTGAAGAGACCCAGTACTTC.

At least ten counts were recorded for this clonotype. The CDR3 is CASSLLTGNEQFF. The CDR3 DNA follows: TGTGCCAGCAGCTTATTAACAGGGAATGAGCAGTTCTTC. The chain joins TRBV7-6 to TRBJ2-1, with a tentative D call TRBD1 (6 bases). V was trimmed by 2 bases and J by 7 bases, leaving 9 bases between them. CDR3 length equals 13 residues. Germline values: CDR1 SGHVS, CDR2 FNYEAQ. Variable domain in full (rest from reference TRBV7-6 and TRBJ2-1): GAGVSQSPRYKVTKRGQDVALRCDPISGHVSLYWYRQALGQGPEFLTYFNYEAQQDKSGLPNDRFSAERPEGSISTLTIQRTEQRDSAMYRCASSLLTGNEQFFGPGTRLTVL.

This clonotype has ten or more counts. In DNA, the CDR3 is TGTGCCAGCAGACTAGCGGGGGGCTATACCTACAATGAGCAGTTCTTC. This gives the protein CASRLAGGYTYNEQFF. The rearrangement uses TRBV6-2 or TRBV6-3 and TRBJ2-1; 12 nucleotides match TRBD2. CDR3 length equals 16 residues. Germline lookup yields CDR1 MNHEY and CDR2 SVGEGT. Trimming at V came to 6 bases and at J to 2 bases, leaving 5 bases not matched to a gene.

This clonotype has ten or more counts. The rearrangement links TRBV6-5 to TRBJ1-5, with no clear D. CDR1 MNHEY and CDR2 SVGAGI come from the germline V gene. This CDR3 spans 13 amino acids. Trimming pared 2 bases from V and 5 bases from J, leaving 7 bases between. This CDR3 is CASSYGSHQPQHF. CDR3 nucleotides: TGTGCCAGCAGTTACGGGTCGCATCAGCCCCAGCATTTT.

This clonotype was seen ten or more times. The rearrangement uses TRBV7-2 and TRBJ2-1; D uncertain. The CDR3 contains 13 residues. Trimming stripped 5 bases from V and 5 bases from J, with 10 bases between. Per the germline V gene, CDR1 is SGHTA and CDR2 is FQGNSA. The CDR3 region has the DNA TGTGCCAGCAGCCCCCCCGTTCACAATGAGCAGTTCTTC. As protein: CASSPPVHNEQFF.

The V and J genes are TRBV4-3 and TRBJ2-1; 11 bases fit TRBD2. Unmatched junction bases numbered 3, after V lost 1 base and J lost 13 bases. The CDR3 is made up of 13 amino acids. The germline CDR1 and CDR2 sequences are LGHNA and YSLEER. CDR3 in amino acids: CASSQALAGGQFF. The CDR3 DNA sequence: TGCGCCAGCAGCCAAGCTCTAGCGGGGGGTCAGTTCTTC.

This clonotype appeared a few times. The CDR3 protein is CASSLGLAGFANTGELFF. CDR3 nucleotide sequence: TGCGCCAGCAGCTTAGGACTAGCGGGGTTTGCGAACACCGGGGAGCTGTTTTTT. This chain uses TRBV5-1 with TRBJ2-2; 12 bases fit TRBD2. J gave up 0 bases and V 2 bases, and 5 bases lay outside the gene matches. This CDR3 spans 18 amino acids. Looked up from germline, CDR1 is SGHRS and CDR2 is YFSETQ.

This clonotype was counted many times. V and J are TRBV5-1 and TRBJ2-5; the match to TRBD2 covers 7 bases. This CDR3 has 15 residues. CDR1 SGHRS and CDR2 YFSETQ come from the germline V gene. Trimming removed 2 bases from V and 2 bases from J; junction bases left unmatched: 6. CDR3 bases: TGCGCCAGCAGCTTTAGGGCTAGCGGACAAGAGACCCAGTACTTC. This sequence encodes CASSFRASGQETQYF.

This clonotype was seen repeatedly, ten times or more. The CDR3 loop reads CASGLTGELFF. Here the CDR3 DNA reads TGTGCCAGCGGTTTAACCGGGGAGCTGTTTTTT. This chain joins TRBV6-2 or TRBV6-3 and TRBJ2-2; D uncertain. The CDR3 has 11 amino acids. Germline V CDR1 and CDR2: MNHEY, SVGEGT. The germline V and J ends were trimmed by 8 bases and 5 bases, with 6 bases remaining between them.

This clonotype was detected ten times or more. This chain links TRBV6-1 with TRBJ2-7, with a tentative D call TRBD1 (6 bases). CDR1 MNHNS and CDR2 SASEGT come from the germline V gene. This CDR3 spans 13 amino acids. Trimming shortened V by 8 bases and J by 3 bases, and 14 bases separated the two germline ends. This chain's CDR3 is CASAGQIFYEQYV. Written as DNA, the CDR3 is TGTGCCAGCGCCGGACAGATCTTCTACGAGCAGTACGTC.

This clonotype was picked up many times. The rearrangement links TRBV5-1 to TRBJ2-7, with D maybe TRBD2 (5 bases). Between the trimmed V and J ends, which lost 0 bases and 3 bases, there was a span of 10 bases. This CDR3 is built from 14 residues. Germline CDR1 is SGHRS and CDR2 is YFSETQ. The chain's CDR3 is CASSLDPRGYEQYF. CDR3 DNA sequence: TGCGCCAGCAGCTTGGACCCCCGGGGCTACGAGCAGTACTTC.

This clonotype was found many times. The chain has TRBV5-1 and TRBJ1-1; 8 bases fit TRBD1. There are 15 residues in the CDR3. V was pared by 2 bases and J by 4 bases, with 7 bases of the junction left unmatched. From germline, CDR1 is SGHRS and CDR2 YFSETQ. This chain's CDR3 is CASSFIRGRSTEAFF. The DNA for the CDR3 is TGCGCCAGCAGCTTTATCAGGGGGCGCAGCACTGAAGCTTTCTTT.

This chain links TRBV12-3 or TRBV12-4 with TRBJ2-3, with unresolved D. The CDR3 has 13 amino acids. Trimming left V 4 bases short and J 7 bases short, with 12 bases between. The CDR3 coding sequence is TGTGCCAGCAGTTGGAATTACAGTAATACGCAGTATTTT. This codes for CASSWNYSNTQYF.

The rearrangement uses TRBV11-2 and TRBJ2-1; 11 bases agree with TRBD2. CDR1 is SGHAT and CDR2 is FQNNGV in the germline V gene. The CDR3 has 20 amino acids. The ends lost 7 bases at V and 3 bases at J; junction bases unmatched: 20. The DNA for the CDR3 is TGTGCCAGCATCCTTACTAGCGGGGGTTTTAGTTCCCTTAACTACAATGAGCAGTTCTTC. This codes for CASILTSGGFSSLNYNEQFF.

This clonotype was observed at least ten times. The chain employs TRBV9 and TRBJ2-1, with 11 bases identical to TRBD2. Trimming cost V 1 base and J 4 bases; bases outside gene matches: 4. Germline lookup yields CDR1 SGDLS and CDR2 YYNGEE. The CDR3 is made up of 16 amino acids. CDR3 nucleotides: TGTGCCAGCAGCGTACAAACTAGCGGGGGTTACAATGAGCAGTTCTTC. Translating gives CASSVQTSGGYNEQFF.

For the CDR3, the DNA is TGCGCCAGCAGCCAAGATTCCAGGACCCGGGCTGGCAATCAGCCCCAGCATTTT. Amino acid sequence: CASSQDSRTRAGNQPQHF. The rearrangement links TRBV4-1 to TRBJ1-5; the D is unclear. From germline, CDR1 is MGHRA and CDR2 YSYEKL. The CDR3 extends over 18 amino acids. V lost 0 bases to trimming and J lost 2 bases, with 17 bases between them.